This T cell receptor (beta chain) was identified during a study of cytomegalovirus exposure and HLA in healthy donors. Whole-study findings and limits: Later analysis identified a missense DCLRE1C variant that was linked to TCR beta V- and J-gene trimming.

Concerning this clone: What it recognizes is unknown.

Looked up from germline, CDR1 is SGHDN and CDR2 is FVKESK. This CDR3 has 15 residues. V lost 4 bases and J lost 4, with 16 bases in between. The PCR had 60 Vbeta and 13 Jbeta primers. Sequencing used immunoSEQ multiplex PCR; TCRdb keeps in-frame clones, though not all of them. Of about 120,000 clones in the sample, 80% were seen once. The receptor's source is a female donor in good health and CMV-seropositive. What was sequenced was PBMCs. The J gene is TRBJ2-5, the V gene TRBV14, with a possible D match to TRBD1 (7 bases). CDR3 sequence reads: CASSRGGGWRETQYF. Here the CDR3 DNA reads TGTGCCAGCAGCCGTGGAGGGGGCTGGCGAGAGACCCAGTACTTC.